The source of this T cell receptor beta chain is a study of a mutant IDH1 vaccine in newly diagnosed glioma. Study at large: Earlier therapy was either radiotherapy, temozolomide, or both, and most got both.

Assay: immunoSEQ multiplex PCR; the TCRdb copy retains only in-frame clones and omits some. The profile shows about 67,000 clones, around four fifths of them singletons. Time point in this sample: baseline, week 1 (first vaccination visit). The treatment here: pre-vaccination baseline after standard-of-care therapy. As for this clone: The junction shows a germline mismatch at one end, possibly a read error.

This CDR3 has 19 amino acids. Germline assignment: CDR1 SSHAT and CDR2 FNYEAQ (reference sequence). This specimen was peripheral blood mononuclear cells (PBMCs), taken from a glioma patient treated with radiotherapy, temozolomide or both. The chain links TRBV7-7 to TRBJ1-5, with 8 bases fitting TRBD1. The TCR originated in a woman between 18 and 29 years old with glioma. Some clones in this sample may be carry-over from other donors' samples. This chain's CDR3 is CASSLVQGGGRNPYQPQHF. CDR3 in DNA: TGTGCTAGCAGCTTAGTACAGGGGGGAGGAAGGAATCCTTATCAGCCCCAGCATTTT.